The sequence of this TCR beta chain was determined in a study of human T cells and chemical hapten exposure. Study at large: In the approximately 25-week study, patients were dosed weekly with diphenylcyclopropenone on the scalp throughout. Each patch test put 0.01% DPC on the upper back, and results were read at 6 days.

This clonotype turned up a few times. TCRdb reprocessed the RACE reads with MiXCR, giving one entry per CDR3 protein. The table shows tens of thousands of distinct CDR3 sequences, with about 32% occurring only once. Documented time point: patch test 1, 2 weeks after DPC sensitization. Described treatment: therapeutic diphenylcyclopropenone sensitization with weekly scalp DPC. V was trimmed by 5 bases and J by 3 bases, leaving 23 bases between them. The CDR3 runs to 18 residues. Sequencing used whole blood, obtained in connection with sensitization to the hapten diphenylcyclopropenone (DPC). This chain links TRBV12-3 or TRBV12-4 with TRBJ1-5, with D possibly being TRBD1 (5 bases). This receptor was taken from a man aged 40-49 years with alopecia areata. Some clones in this sample may be carry-over from other donors' samples. The CDR3 bases are TGTGCCAGCAGTCCCAATTGGCAGGGAGGAGAAACCAATCAGCCCCAGCATTTT. Amino acids: CASSPNWQGGETNQPQHF.